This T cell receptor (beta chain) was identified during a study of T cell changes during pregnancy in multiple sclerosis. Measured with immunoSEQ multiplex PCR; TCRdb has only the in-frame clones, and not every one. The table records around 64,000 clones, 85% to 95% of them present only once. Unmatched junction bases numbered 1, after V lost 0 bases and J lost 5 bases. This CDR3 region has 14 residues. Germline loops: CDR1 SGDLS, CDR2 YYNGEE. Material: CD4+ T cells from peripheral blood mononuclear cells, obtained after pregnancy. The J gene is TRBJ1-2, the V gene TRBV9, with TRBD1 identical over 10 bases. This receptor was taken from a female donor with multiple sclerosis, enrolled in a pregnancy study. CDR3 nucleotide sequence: TGTGCCAGCAGCGTAGCGGGACAGGGGTATGGCTACACCTTC. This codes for CASSVAGQGYGYTF.